The T cell receptor (beta chain) under discussion was sequenced for a study of beta chain features in type 1 diabetes. Isolated RNA was reverse transcribed in full, so expressed TCRB transcripts were sequenced. TCRdb's table, derived via immunoSEQ multiplex PCR, lists solely in-frame clones and lacks some. This table has about half a million clones, 10% to 12% appearing once. The clonotype was recovered from a woman between 18 and 29 years old in good health. The sample was naive CD4+ T cells from blood.

The chain's CDR3 is CASSDYGTGKYGYTF. The CDR3 DNA follows: TGTGCCAGCAGCGATTATGGGACAGGGAAATATGGCTACACCTTC. The gene calls are TRBV6-1 and TRBJ1-2; 9 nucleotides line up with TRBD1. V dropped 6 bases and J dropped 5; count of bases not matched to a gene: 10. The germline CDR1 and CDR2 sequences are MNHNS and SASEGT. The CDR3 sequence is 15 residues long.